The 23 T cell receptor beta chains below come from one sample, sequenced in a study of blood T cell repertoires in COVID-19. TCRdb keeps only in-frame clones here, not all; method: immunoSEQ multiplex PCR. The repertoire holds 85,000 to 110,000 clones, with roughly 87% as singletons. Sequenced sample: peripheral blood. Receptor source: a human donor in a cohort sampled during active COVID-19.

This clone occurred once. The sample holds other DNA sequences that translate to the same CDR3. This chain uses TRBV5-1 with TRBJ2-1; the D is unclear. V lost 0 bases to trimming and J lost 2 bases, with 9 bases between them. Germline V gene lookup returns CDR1 SGHRS and CDR2 YFSETQ. The CDR3 length is 15 residues. The CDR3, as DNA: TGCGCCAGCAGCTTGGTCTCGGGTACCTACAATGAGCAGTTCTTC. Translated: CASSLVSGTYNEQFF.

This clone was counted between two and nine times. The chain is built from TRBV6-5 and TRBJ1-6; possibly TRBD1 for D (6 bases). The CDR3 extends over 14 amino acids. The V end lost 6 bases, the J end lost 6 bases, and 12 bases lay between the germline ends. Germline V gene lookup returns CDR1 MNHEY and CDR2 SVGAGI. Here the CDR3 reads CASRPDRPNSPLHF. CDR3 coding DNA: TGTGCCAGCAGGCCCGACAGGCCTAATTCACCCCTCCACTTT.

This clone was picked up one time. The chain joins TRBV28 to TRBJ2-7; D unresolved. This CDR3 contains 14 residues. Germline CDR1 is MDHEN and CDR2 is SYDVKM. V lost 4 bases to trimming and J lost 4 bases, with 14 bases between them. CDR3 nucleotides: TGTGCCAGCAGTTACCAACCCCAGACTTACGAGCAGTACTTC. Translation: CASSYQPQTYEQYF.

J is TRBJ1-4 and V is TRBV30, with TRBD1 as a possible D gene (5 bases). V shed 3 bases and J shed 7 bases, with 15 bases lying between them. The CDR3 length is 14 residues. CDR1 GTSNPN and CDR2 SVGIG come from the germline V gene (reference sequence). CDR3 sequence: CAWRVRGWGEKLFF. For the CDR3, the DNA is TGTGCCTGGAGGGTACGGGGGTGGGGTGAAAAACTGTTTTTT.

This clone was recorded once. This sequence joins TRBV29-1 and TRBJ2-1; D call uncertain. This CDR3 is 14 amino acids long. Germline CDR1 SQVTM, CDR2 ANQGSEA. V was shortened by 7 bases and J by 4 bases, with 17 bases between the two germline ends. CDR3 bases: TGCAGCGCTTTACCGAGTGGCAGGTACAATGAGCAGTTCTTC. Protein sequence: CSALPSGRYNEQFF.

The chain uses TRBV13 and TRBJ2-2; 11 nucleotides match TRBD1. J lost 8 bases, V lost 3 bases, and 5 bases had no gene match. CDR3 length: 15 residues. Germline values: CDR1 PRHDT, CDR2 FYEKMQ (reference sequence). The CDR3 reads CASSFRTGGLGELFF. CDR3 coding DNA: TGTGCCAGCAGCTTTAGGACAGGGGGCCTTGGGGAGCTGTTTTTT.

This chain joins TRBV7-2 and TRBJ2-1; a weak D match, TRBD2 (5 bases). Per the germline V gene, CDR1 is SGHTA and CDR2 is FQGNSA. The CDR3 has 14 amino acids. V shed 4 bases and J shed 9 bases, with 16 bases lying between them. The CDR3 protein is CASSWLLLRGEQFF. The CDR3 nucleotides are TGTGCCAGCAGCTGGCTCCTGCTACGGGGTGAGCAGTTCTTC.

The chain combines TRBV6-5 with TRBJ2-5; no reliable D call. This CDR3 has 13 residues. Trimming pared 8 bases from V and 2 bases from J, leaving 12 bases between. Germline CDR1 is MNHEY and CDR2 is SVGAGI. The chain's CDR3 is CASAKTRQETQYF. The CDR3 coding sequence is TGTGCCAGCGCTAAGACAAGGCAAGAGACCCAGTACTTC.

V gene TRBV5-1 combines with J gene TRBJ2-3; 11 positions match TRBD2. CDR3 length: 16 residues. With 4 bases clipped from V and 4 bases from J, the junction kept 8 bases outside the gene matches. CDR1 is SGHRS and CDR2 is YFSETQ in the germline V gene. The CDR3 DNA is TGCGCCAGCAGCGGGGAGGCTAGCGGGGGGTCAGATACGCAGTATTTT. This gives the protein CASSGEASGGSDTQYF.

This chain joins TRBV6-1 and TRBJ2-4; tentatively, D is TRBD2 (6 bases). CDR1 is MNHNS, CDR2 SASEGT, per germline. This CDR3 is 18 amino acids long. Between the trimmed V and J ends, which lost 3 bases and 1 base, there was a span of 19 bases. This CDR3 reads CASSDNLGGVQAKNIQYF. The CDR3 region has the DNA TGTGCCAGCAGTGATAATTTAGGCGGGGTACAGGCCAAAAACATTCAGTACTTC.

The genes are TRBV27 and TRBJ2-2; 8 bases are shared with TRBD1. CDR3 size: 16 residues. Trimming removed 6 bases from V and 4 bases from J; junction bases left unmatched: 10. Per germline, CDR1 MNHEY and CDR2 SMNVEV (reference sequence). The CDR3 bases are TGTGCCAGCAGCAAAACAGGGGGTTATGGCACCGGGGAGCTGTTTTTT. Amino acids: CASSKTGGYGTGELFF.

This rearrangement joins TRBV19 to TRBJ2-1; 11 nucleotides agree with TRBD1. CDR1 LNHDA and CDR2 SQIVND come from the germline V gene (reference sequence). The CDR3 length is 16 residues. With 5 bases clipped from V and 9 bases from J, the junction kept 12 bases outside the gene matches. CDR3 bases: TGTGCCAGTAGTTCGACGGGACAGGGGGTTCGTGGTGAGCAGTTCTTC. The encoded protein is CASSSTGQGVRGEQFF.

The chain links TRBV9 to TRBJ2-3; TRBD2 matches 14 bases. The CDR3 loop spans 16 amino acids. Germline V gives CDR1 SGDLS, CDR2 YYNGEE. V shed 1 base and J 3 bases; nucleotides not matched to a gene: 1. The CDR3, as DNA: TGTGCCAGCAGCGTATGGACTAGCGGGGGGACAGATACGCAGTATTTT. Translation: CASSVWTSGGTDTQYF.

CDR3 coding DNA: TGTGCCAGCAGCCAAGAGTTGAGGACAGGGGTAATAGCTGGGACTGAAGCTTTCTTT. As protein: CASSQELRTGVIAGTEAFF. J is TRBJ1-1 and V is TRBV3-1 (or the pseudogene TRBV3-2), with TRBD1 matching 9 bases. V was clipped by 0 bases and J by 5 bases; unmatched bases: 16. Per the germline V gene, CDR1 is LGHDT and CDR2 is YNNKEL (reference sequence). CDR3 length: 19 residues.

The CDR3 loop reads CASSLLGAEENNEQFF. The CDR3 DNA reads TGTGCCAGCAGCTTATTGGGCGCGGAGGAAAACAATGAGCAGTTCTTC. The V gene is TRBV7-3, the J gene TRBJ2-1; D might be TRBD2 (5 bases). Per germline, CDR1 SGHTA and CDR2 FQGTGA. Trimming removed 2 bases at V and 5 bases at J, with 16 bases between. The CDR3 spans 16 residues.

The chain employs TRBV11-2 and TRBJ2-5; 11 positions agree with TRBD2. The junction had 7 bases not matched to a gene; V was cut back by 3 bases and J by 7 bases. The germline gives CDR1 SGHAT, CDR2 FQNNGV. The CDR3 spans 15 residues. CDR3 sequence (DNA): TGTGCCAGCAGCTTTAGCGGGGGGGCGTATGGGACCCAGTACTTC. It yields the protein CASSFSGGAYGTQYF.

This rearrangement joins TRBV9 to TRBJ1-2, with no clear D. V was clipped by 3 bases and J by 4 bases, with 13 bases between them. This CDR3 is built from 14 residues. Germline V gene sequence: CDR1 SGDLS, CDR2 YYNGEE. As DNA, the CDR3 is TGTGCCAGCAGCGCCTATTTCAAATCCTATGGCTACACCTTC. Translation gives CASSAYFKSYGYTF.

V usage is TRBV18 and J usage is TRBJ2-7; 7 bases agree with TRBD2. The CDR3 is made up of 15 amino acids. J was trimmed by 5 bases and V by 1 base; bases with no gene match: 8. Germline V gene data show CDR1 as KGHSH and CDR2 as LQKENI. CDR3 in DNA: TGTGCCAGCTCACCACTAAGCGGGGACCTAAACGAGCAGTACTTC. It is translated as CASSPLSGDLNEQYF.

The J gene is TRBJ2-7, the V gene TRBV29-1; D ambiguous. V lost 4 bases to trimming and J lost 4 bases, with 5 bases between them. The germline CDR1 and CDR2 sequences are SQVTM and ANQGSEA. This CDR3 contains 10 residues. CDR3: CSVGEYEQYF. In DNA, the CDR3 is TGCAGCGTTGGCGAGTACGAGCAGTACTTC.

The chain is built from TRBV9 and TRBJ2-5; no reliable D call. V dropped 0 bases and J dropped 0 bases, with 6 bases sitting between them. The CDR3 length is 14 residues. Germline CDR1 SGDLS, CDR2 YYNGEE. The CDR3 protein is CASSVDGYQETQYF. CDR3 bases: TGTGCCAGCAGCGTAGACGGGTACCAAGAGACCCAGTACTTC.

This clone was recorded only once. This sequence joins TRBV3-1 (or the pseudogene TRBV3-2) and TRBJ2-3; weak D call: TRBD2 (7 bases). The germline V gene has CDR1 LGHDT and CDR2 YNNKEL (reference sequence). The CDR3 runs to 14 residues. Trimming removed 1 base at V and 5 bases at J, with 10 bases between. The CDR3 coding sequence is TGTGCCAGCAGCCAAGCGGGGGGCAAAGATACGCAGTATTTT. Translated: CASSQAGGKDTQYF.

The CDR3 nucleotides are TGTGCCAGCAGCCAGGAAACAGGGATTAATGAAAAACTGTTTTTT. This sequence encodes CASSQETGINEKLFF. The V and J genes are TRBV3-1 (or the pseudogene TRBV3-2) and TRBJ1-4, with D perhaps TRBD1 (6 bases). The germline V gene has CDR1 LGHDT and CDR2 YNNKEL (reference sequence). CDR3 length equals 15 residues. Trimming stripped 3 bases from V and 4 bases from J, with 12 bases between.

This chain uses TRBV5-1 with TRBJ1-1; possibly TRBD1 for D (6 bases). CDR3 length: 15 residues. Germline CDR1 and CDR2: SGHRS and YFSETQ. V was trimmed by 2 bases and J by 1 base, leaving 12 bases between them. CDR3 DNA sequence: TGCGCCAGCAGCTTTTTACAGGGTCAGAACACTGAAGCTTTCTTT. Amino acid sequence: CASSFLQGQNTEAFF. The full variable domain, its missing parts supplied by reference TRBV5-1 and TRBJ1-1, is KAGVTQTPRYLIKTRGQQVTLSCSPISGHRSVSWYQQTPGQGLQFLFEYFSETQRNKGNFPGRFSGRQFSNSRSEMNVSTLELGDSALYLCASSFLQGQNTEAFFGQGTRLTVV.